What follows are 3 T cell receptor beta chains derived from one specimen sequenced in a study of blood T cells in healthy people across ages. Alongside a J-beta primer mix, a sample-barcoded 5' primer served in a second PCR lasting roughly 7 to 11 cycles. TCRdb independently ran MiXCR on the 5' RACE reads; one entry per CDR3 protein. The table includes approximately 820,000 distinct CDR3 sequences, around two fifths detected once. Specimen: blood. These receptors were obtained from a man between 60 and 75 years old in good health.

The sample holds a few counts of this clonotype. The V gene is TRBV4-1, the J gene TRBJ1-1; D is possibly TRBD1 (6 bases). CDR1 is MGHRA, CDR2 YSYEKL, per germline. There are 15 residues in the CDR3. Trimming cost V 0 bases and J 6 bases, with 14 bases left between them. The CDR3 DNA follows: TGCGCCAGCAGCCAAGATACAGGGACCGCCGCTGAAGCTTTCTTT. The encoded protein is CASSQDTGTAAEAFF.

The chain carries TRBV2 and TRBJ2-3; possibly TRBD1 for D (5 bases). CDR3 length: 15 residues. Germline V gene lookup returns CDR1 SNHLY and CDR2 FYNNEI. The germline V and J ends were trimmed by 8 bases and 1 base, with 16 bases remaining between them. The CDR3 protein is CASGSQGYGTDTQYF. The CDR3 region has the DNA TGTGCCAGCGGGTCTCAGGGATACGGCACAGATACGCAGTATTTT.

This clonotype has just a few counts. The chain recombines TRBV10-2 with TRBJ1-2; unclear D gene. From germline, CDR1 is WSHSY and CDR2 SAAADI. The V end lost 2 bases, the J end lost 4 bases, and 11 bases lay between the germline ends. The CDR3 has 14 amino acids. The chain's CDR3 is CASSEVSPSYGYTF. In nucleotides, the CDR3 is TGCGCCAGCAGTGAGGTCTCTCCCTCCTATGGCTACACCTTC.